These 5 T cell receptor beta chains came from one sample sequenced in a study of CD8 T cells in Susac syndrome. RNA, at about 0.45 to 1 ug, was reverse transcribed with random hexamers. TCRdb reanalysed the immunoSEQ multiplex PCR reads using MiXCR and keeps one entry per CDR3 protein. The table has around 150,000 distinct CDR3 sequences, 90% to 97% seen once. The specimen sequenced was CD4+ T cells from PBMCs. The receptors derive from a human donor with Susac syndrome.

J is TRBJ2-7 and V is TRBV21-1; the listed D gene, TRBD1, was not tested against the DNA. TRBV21-1 is shown as a pseudogene. CDR3 size: 17 residues. The CDR3 sequence is CASSERDPDPNSYEQYF. DNA of the CDR3: TGTGCCAGCAGCGAACGGGACCCCGATCCCAACTCCTACGAGCAGTACTTC.

V gene TRBV3-1 combines with J gene TRBJ1-6; D is undetermined. Trimming removed 0 bases at V and 9 bases at J, with 18 bases between. The CDR3 is made up of 17 amino acids. Germline assignment: CDR1 LGHDT and CDR2 YNNKEL (reference sequence). The CDR3 nucleotides read TGTGCCAGCAGCCAAGATTCTCAGAGGGCCCGGGGTTCACCCCTCCACTTT. This sequence encodes CASSQDSQRARGSPLHF. Using reference TRBV3-1 and TRBJ1-6 for the parts outside the CDR3, the full variable domain is DTAVSQTPKYLVTQMGNDKSIKCEQNLGHDTMYWYKQDSKKFLKIMFSYNNKELIINETVPNRFSPKSPDKAHLNLHINSLELGDSAVYFCASSQDSQRARGSPLHFGNGTRLTVT.

CDR3 in amino acids: CASSFGQGGIDTQYF. The CDR3 DNA follows: TGCGCCAGCAGCTTTGGGCAGGGCGGAATAGATACGCAGTATTTT. This sequence joins TRBV5-1 and TRBJ2-3; the D gene is possibly TRBD1 (5 bases). Looked up from germline, CDR1 is SGHRS and CDR2 is YFSETQ. CDR3 size: 15 residues. V shed 2 bases and J shed 5 bases, with 15 bases lying between them.

V and J are TRBV12-3 or TRBV12-4 and TRBJ1-5; a possible D gene is TRBD1 (6 bases). Trimming shortened V by 3 bases and J by 0 bases, and 18 bases separated the two germline ends. This CDR3 comprises 18 residues. The CDR3: CASSFVGRGSYSNQPQHF. The CDR3 nucleotides are TGTGCCAGCAGTTTTGTTGGCAGGGGCTCCTATAGCAATCAGCCCCAGCATTTT.

The rearrangement links TRBV20-1 to TRBJ1-2; D unclear. The germline V and J ends were trimmed by 4 bases and 0 bases, with 15 bases remaining between them. The germline gives CDR1 DFQATT, CDR2 SNEGSKA (reference sequence). The CDR3 is 15 amino acids. The CDR3 spells CSATAAEPSNYGYTF. Written as DNA, the CDR3 is TGCAGTGCTACTGCGGCAGAACCTTCTAACTATGGCTACACCTTC.